These 30 T cell receptor beta chains came from one sample sequenced in a study of T cell repertoires in cytomegalovirus infection. TCRdb called the reads again in MiXCR, with one record for every CDR3 protein. The table has over 90,000 distinct CDR3 sequences, 16% seen once; the top ten hold about 8.8%. Sequenced: PBMCs. Receptor source: a human donor in good health (CMV status not recorded). Some clones in this sample may be carry-over from other donors' samples.

This clonotype was observed a handful of times. V usage is TRBV2 and J usage is TRBJ2-1, with D maybe TRBD1 (6 bases). The CDR3 has 16 amino acids. The V end was cut by 1 base, the J end by 2 bases, with 12 bases between. Germline V gene sequence: CDR1 SNHLY, CDR2 FYNNEI. CDR3 in amino acids: CASSEVGARPYNEQFF. The CDR3 region has the DNA TGTGCCAGCAGTGAAGTGGGGGCGAGACCCTACAATGAGCAGTTCTTC.

The chain is built from TRBV12-3 or TRBV12-4 and TRBJ1-5, with a possible D match to TRBD1 (6 bases). The CDR3 sequence is 15 residues long. Trimming removed 2 bases from V and 1 base from J, with 9 bases in between. This CDR3 is CASSLRGLSNQPQHF. DNA of the CDR3: TGTGCCAGCAGTTTAAGGGGGTTAAGCAATCAGCCCCAGCATTTT.

The chain carries TRBV4-1 and TRBJ2-1, with 13 bases identical to TRBD2. CDR1 and CDR2 from the germline V gene are MGHRA and YSYEKL. J gave up 4 bases and V 8 bases, and 2 bases lay outside the gene matches. This CDR3 spans 14 amino acids. CDR3 region: CASQGLAGYNEQFF. The CDR3 DNA sequence: TGCGCCAGCCAGGGACTAGCGGGATACAATGAGCAGTTCTTC.

The chain couples TRBV12-3 or TRBV12-4 to TRBJ2-3; D remains unclear. The CDR3 is 14 residues long. Trimming removed 3 bases at V and 4 bases at J, with 11 bases between. The CDR3 here is CASSLVSSADTQYF. Here the CDR3 DNA reads TGTGCCAGCAGTTTGGTATCGTCTGCAGATACGCAGTATTTT.

This clonotype has only one observation. J is TRBJ2-5 and V is TRBV28, with a tentative D call TRBD2 (5 bases). V lost 1 base and J lost 8, with 17 bases in between. Germline V gene lookup returns CDR1 MDHEN and CDR2 SYDVKM. The CDR3 contains 15 residues. This CDR3 reads CASSLLFKDRGTQYF. The CDR3, as DNA: TGTGCCAGCAGTTTATTATTTAAGGATCGGGGAACCCAGTACTTC. Based on the CDR3 plus reference TRBV28 and TRBJ2-5, the full variable domain is DVKVTQSSRYLVKRTGEKVFLECVQDMDHENMFWYRQDPGLGLRLIYFSYDVKMKEKGDIPEGYSVSREKKERFSLILESASTNQTSMYLCASSLLFKDRGTQYFGPGTRLLVL.

The rearrangement uses TRBV10-3 and TRBJ2-5; D not resolved. Trimming stripped 2 bases from V and 0 bases from J, with 4 bases between. This CDR3 is built from 13 residues. Germline CDR1 reads ENHRY; CDR2 reads SYGVKD. The CDR3 protein is CAISEVDQETQYF. Here the CDR3 DNA reads TGTGCCATCAGTGAGGTCGACCAAGAGACCCAGTACTTC.

This clonotype was counted at least ten times. The V gene is TRBV28, the J gene TRBJ1-5, with a possible D match to TRBD1 (5 bases). V lost 4 bases to trimming and J lost 4 bases, with 11 bases between them. The CDR3 consists of 14 residues. Germline CDR1 and CDR2: MDHEN and SYDVKM. DNA for the CDR3: TGTGCCAGCAGTTACCTCGGGGGGAATCAGCCCCAGCATTTT. This encodes CASSYLGGNQPQHF.

This clonotype was detected ten times or more. The chain carries TRBV20-1 and TRBJ2-5; 9 nucleotides align to TRBD2. The CDR3 extends over 17 amino acids. The V and J ends lost 0 bases and 4 bases, in that order; junction bases with no gene match: 12. Germline CDR1 DFQATT, CDR2 SNEGSKA (reference sequence). The CDR3 is CSARDASGVEFGETQYF. The CDR3 DNA reads TGCAGTGCTAGAGATGCTAGCGGGGTTGAATTTGGAGAGACCCAGTACTTC.

This clonotype was detected ten times or more. J is TRBJ2-3 and V is TRBV7-2; D remains unclear. The germline CDR1 and CDR2 sequences are SGHTA and FQGNSA. The CDR3 is 14 amino acids. The V and J ends lost 0 bases and 5 bases respectively, with 9 bases between them. CDR3 DNA sequence: TGTGCCAGCAGCTTAGCACGCCCCCTAGATACGCAGTATTTT. This sequence encodes CASSLARPLDTQYF.

This clonotype has at least ten counts. An end of the junction differs from the germline gene, which may be a read error. The CDR3 loop is CASRLAGTGGYEQYF. The CDR3, as DNA: TGTGCCAGCAGATTAGCCGGGACAGGAGGCTACGAGCAGTACTTC. The chain joins TRBV12-3 or TRBV12-4 to TRBJ2-7, with 8 bases lining up with TRBD1. The CDR3 loop spans 15 amino acids.

V gene TRBV6-2 or TRBV6-3 combines with J gene TRBJ1-5, with 9 bases matching TRBD1. After removal of 7 bases from V and 4 bases from J, the junction contained 8 bases not matched to a gene. Germline CDR1 and CDR2: MNHEY and SVGEGT. The CDR3 covers 15 residues. CDR3 region: CASTRPGTGNQPQHF. The CDR3 nucleotides read TGTGCCAGCACCCGCCCCGGGACAGGGAATCAGCCCCAGCATTTT.

With regard to this clonotype: A single base separates this from a much larger clone, so it may be a read error. CDR3 nucleotide sequence: TGTGCCAGCAGCTTAAGTAGCATGGCGGAAACGCAGTATTTT. It encodes CASSLSSMAETQYF. The chain uses TRBV7-3 and TRBJ2-3; D call uncertain. V lost 1 base and J lost 9, with 14 bases in between. Germline V CDR1 and CDR2: SGHTA, FQGTGA. This CDR3 is built from 14 residues.

The CDR3 protein is CASSLVTGGNQPQHF. DNA of the CDR3: TGTGCCAGCAGCTTAGTGACCGGGGGCAATCAGCCCCAGCATTTT. The chain uses TRBV7-2 and TRBJ1-5; D is uncertain. The V and J ends lost 1 base and 2 bases respectively, with 9 bases between them. Germline lookup yields CDR1 SGHTA and CDR2 FQGNSA. The CDR3 contains 15 residues. The complete variable domain, with remaining parts taken from reference TRBV7-2 and TRBJ1-5, reads GAGVSQSPSNKVTEKGKDVELRCDPISGHTALYWYRQSLGQGLEFLIYFQGNSAPDKSGLPSDRFSAERTGGSVSTLTIQRTQQEDSAVYLCASSLVTGGNQPQHFGDGTRLSIL.

This clonotype was detected ten times or more. This chain connects TRBV7-2 to TRBJ2-1; D uncertain. V was clipped by 7 bases and J by 6 bases, with 13 bases between them. This CDR3 has 13 amino acids. From germline, CDR1 is SGHTA and CDR2 FQGNSA. CDR3 in DNA: TGTGCCAGCACAAAAAACCCAGGCAATGAGCAGTTCTTC. It translates to CASTKNPGNEQFF. The variable domain in full, with the rest retrieved from reference TRBV7-2 and TRBJ2-1, is GAGVSQSPSNKVTEKGKDVELRCDPISGHTALYWYRQSLGQGLEFLIYFQGNSAPDKSGLPSDRFSAERTGGSVSTLTIQRTQQEDSAVYLCASTKNPGNEQFFGPGTRLTVL.

This clonotype was observed a single time. V is TRBV20-1 and J is TRBJ2-5; 9 nucleotides match TRBD1. Unmatched junction bases numbered 4, after V lost 4 bases and J lost 4 bases. The germline V gene has CDR1 DFQATT and CDR2 SNEGSKA (reference sequence). CDR3 length: 13 residues. CDR3 residues: CSAIKDRGETQYF. CDR3 coding DNA: TGCAGTGCTATAAAGGACAGGGGAGAGACCCAGTACTTC.

V is TRBV7-9 and J is TRBJ1-1; D not resolved. Trimming removed 1 base from V and 4 bases from J, with 10 bases in between. The V gene's germline CDR1 is SEHNR and CDR2 FQNEAQ (reference sequence). The CDR3 totals 14 residues. CDR3 region: CASSLEGRFTEAFF. The CDR3 nucleotides are TGTGCCAGCAGCTTAGAGGGCAGGTTCACTGAAGCTTTCTTT.

This clonotype occurred many times. The genes are TRBV2 and TRBJ2-3; 10 nucleotides match TRBD1. The CDR3 extends over 15 amino acids. Germline-derived CDR1 and CDR2 are SNHLY and FYNNEI. The V and J ends lost 6 bases and 0 bases, in that order; junction bases with no gene match: 3. The CDR3 coding sequence is TGTGCCAGCAGGAGACAGGGGGCAAGCACAGATACGCAGTATTTT. Residues: CASRRQGASTDTQYF.

This clonotype occurred a few times. The V call is TRBV7-2, the J call TRBJ2-7; 9 bases align to TRBD2. Trimming removed 5 bases from V and 6 bases from J; junction bases left unmatched: 8. Per germline, CDR1 SGHTA and CDR2 FQGNSA. The CDR3 has 14 residues. Written as DNA, the CDR3 is TGTGCCAGCAGCCCCGATGCGGGGGGGCTCGAGCAGTACTTC. Residues: CASSPDAGGLEQYF.

This clonotype was detected ten times or more. CDR3 nucleotides: TGTGCCAGCAGTTTAGTTGGAGATACGCAGTATTTT. Translating it yields CASSLVGDTQYF. The gene calls are TRBV12-3 or TRBV12-4 and TRBJ2-3; D not resolved. This CDR3 is 12 amino acids long. V was clipped by 1 base and J by 5 bases, with 4 bases between them.

The rearrangement uses TRBV5-3 and TRBJ1-5; D may be TRBD1 (5 bases). TRBV5-3 belongs to the ORF category, with a function that is uncertain. Trimming took 0 bases from V and 4 from J, leaving 11 bases between them. The CDR3 is made up of 15 amino acids. CDR3 nucleotides: TGTGCCAGAAGCTTGGCCAGGGAACCAAATCAGCCCCAGCATTTT. Amino acids: CARSLAREPNQPQHF.

The rearrangement links TRBV7-3 to TRBJ2-2; D might be TRBD2 (6 bases). V was clipped by 3 bases and J by 7 bases, with 9 bases between them. The CDR3 has 13 residues. Germline loops: CDR1 SGHTA, CDR2 FQGTGA. The CDR3 sequence is CASSFIADGELFF. The CDR3 coding sequence is TGTGCCAGCAGCTTTATAGCGGACGGGGAGCTGTTTTTT.

The genes are TRBV7-8 and TRBJ2-3; TRBD1 agrees at 9 bases. Trimming took 4 bases from V and 13 from J; bases not matched to a gene: 18. The CDR3 contains 16 residues. CDR1 is SGHVS and CDR2 is FQNEAQ in the germline V gene. The CDR3 region has the DNA TGTGCCAGCAGCTCTGGGAGGGGACAGGGTGCCCTTTGGAAGTATTTT. Protein sequence: CASSSGRGQGALWKYF.

V usage is TRBV5-1 and J usage is TRBJ2-6; TRBD2 might be the D (6 bases). Between the trimmed V and J ends, which lost 0 bases and 0 bases, there was a span of 16 bases. Germline V gene data show CDR1 as SGHRS and CDR2 as YFSETQ. The CDR3 loop spans 19 amino acids. The CDR3 is CASSLGWGEGRSGANVLTF. CDR3 DNA: TGCGCCAGCAGCTTGGGATGGGGGGAAGGGCGCTCTGGGGCCAACGTCCTGACTTTC. Based on the CDR3 plus reference TRBV5-1 and TRBJ2-6, the full variable domain is KAGVTQTPRYLIKTRGQQVTLSCSPISGHRSVSWYQQTPGQGLQFLFEYFSETQRNKGNFPGRFSGRQFSNSRSEMNVSTLELGDSALYLCASSLGWGEGRSGANVLTFGAGSRLTVL.

This clonotype showed up just once. The chain links TRBV2 to TRBJ2-3; 14 bases match TRBD2. V trimming: 10 bases; J trimming: 4 bases; junction bases outside the gene matches: 10. The CDR3 has 16 amino acids. Germline V gene sequence: CDR1 SNHLY, CDR2 FYNNEI. CDR3 amino acids: CATSETSGGVADTQYF. CDR3 sequence (DNA): TGTGCCACCTCCGAGACTAGCGGGGGGGTCGCAGATACGCAGTATTTT.

This clonotype was observed a few times. The chain combines TRBV12-3 or TRBV12-4 with TRBJ1-1; D remains ambiguous. The CDR3 contains 11 residues. V lost 6 bases and J lost 5, with 7 bases in between. CDR3 residues: CASSQKTEAFF. In DNA, the CDR3 is TGTGCCAGCAGCCAGAAAACTGAAGCTTTCTTT.

This clonotype was detected ten times or more. This chain joins TRBV5-1 and TRBJ2-1; TRBD1 is a possible D gene (5 bases). Germline lookup yields CDR1 SGHRS and CDR2 YFSETQ. Trimming cost V 0 bases and J 5 bases, with 15 bases left between them. The CDR3 has 16 amino acids. The CDR3 is CASSLAVGAPHNEQFF. The CDR3 region has the DNA TGCGCCAGCAGCTTGGCGGTTGGGGCGCCACACAATGAGCAGTTCTTC.

This clonotype was observed a few times. This rearrangement joins TRBV11-1 to TRBJ1-2; 7 nucleotides match TRBD1. Looked up from germline, CDR1 is SGHAT and CDR2 is FQDESV (reference sequence). CDR3 length equals 13 residues. The trim removed 4 bases at V and 4 bases at J, leaving 3 bases unmatched. This chain's CDR3 is CASSSGQVYGYTF. The DNA of the CDR3 is TGTGCCAGCAGCTCCGGACAGGTCTATGGCTACACCTTC. The entire variable domain, with the rest obtained from reference TRBV11-1 and TRBJ1-2, is as follows: EAEVAQSPRYKITEKSQAVAFWCDPISGHATLYWYRQILGQGPELLVQFQDESVVDDSQLPKDRFSAERLKGVDSTLKIQPAELGDSAMYLCASSSGQVYGYTFGSGTRLTVV.

This CDR3 is CASRGSGGTDTQYF. CDR3 in DNA: TGTGCCAGCAGAGGTAGCGGGGGCACAGATACGCAGTATTTT. This chain joins TRBV6-4 and TRBJ2-3; 8 bases agree with TRBD2. This CDR3 is built from 14 residues. From germline, CDR1 is MRHNA and CDR2 SNTAGT. V shed 6 bases, J shed 1 base, and the junction held 3 bases outside the gene matches.

This clonotype has only a few counts. This chain links TRBV11-2 with TRBJ1-2, with D hard to call. V lost 5 bases, J lost 10 bases, and 14 bases lay in between. Germline V gene lookup returns CDR1 SGHAT and CDR2 FQNNGV. The CDR3 runs to 12 residues. For the CDR3, the DNA is TGTGCCAGCAGCCTAGGTCGGGAAACCTACACCTTC. Its protein product is CASSLGRETYTF.

This chain joins TRBV19 and TRBJ2-7; D remains unclear. Germline-derived CDR1 and CDR2 are LNHDA and SQIVND (reference sequence). The CDR3 length is 15 residues. V lost 5 bases, J lost 3 bases, and 17 bases lay in between. DNA of the CDR3: TGTGCCAGTAGTCAAAACCTGATGGGTATCTACGAGCAGTACTTC. Amino acids: CASSQNLMGIYEQYF. The full variable domain, with the rest looked up from reference TRBV19 and TRBJ2-7, is DGGITQSPKYLFRKEGQNVTLSCEQNLNHDAMYWYRQDPGQGLRLIYYSQIVNDFQKGDIAEGYSVSREKKESFPLTVTSAQKNPTAFYLCASSQNLMGIYEQYFGPGTRLTVT.